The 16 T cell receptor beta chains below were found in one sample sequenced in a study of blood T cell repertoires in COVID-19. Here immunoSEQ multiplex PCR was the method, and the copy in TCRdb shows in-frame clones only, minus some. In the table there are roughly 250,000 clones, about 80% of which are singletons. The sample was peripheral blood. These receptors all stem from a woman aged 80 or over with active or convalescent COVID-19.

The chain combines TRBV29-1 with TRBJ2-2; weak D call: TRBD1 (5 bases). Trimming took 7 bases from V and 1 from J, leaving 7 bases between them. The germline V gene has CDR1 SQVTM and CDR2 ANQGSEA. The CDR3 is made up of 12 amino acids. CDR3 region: CSATENTGELFF. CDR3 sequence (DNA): TGCAGCGCGACAGAGAACACCGGGGAGCTGTTTTTT.

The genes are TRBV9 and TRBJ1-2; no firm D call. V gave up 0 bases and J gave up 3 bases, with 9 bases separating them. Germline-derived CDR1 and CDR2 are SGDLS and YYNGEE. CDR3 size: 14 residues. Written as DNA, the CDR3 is TGTGCCAGCAGCGTAGGGGGAGATCACTATGGCTACACCTTC. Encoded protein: CASSVGGDHYGYTF.

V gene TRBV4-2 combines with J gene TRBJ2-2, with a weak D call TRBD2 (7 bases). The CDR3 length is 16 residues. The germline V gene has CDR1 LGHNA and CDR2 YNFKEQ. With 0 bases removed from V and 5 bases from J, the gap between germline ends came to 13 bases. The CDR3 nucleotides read TGTGCCAGCAGCCAAGAGGGGGCCGGGGGGACCGGGGAGCTGTTTTTT. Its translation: CASSQEGAGGTGELFF.

The CDR3 nucleotides read TGCGCCAGCAGTGACGGGGGAGGGCAGTTCTTC. Amino acids: CASSDGGGQFF. The chain employs TRBV10-2 and TRBJ2-1, with D possibly being TRBD2 (6 bases). Germline CDR1 is WSHSY and CDR2 is SAAADI. The CDR3 loop spans 11 amino acids. V shed 3 bases and J shed 12 bases, with 9 bases lying between them.

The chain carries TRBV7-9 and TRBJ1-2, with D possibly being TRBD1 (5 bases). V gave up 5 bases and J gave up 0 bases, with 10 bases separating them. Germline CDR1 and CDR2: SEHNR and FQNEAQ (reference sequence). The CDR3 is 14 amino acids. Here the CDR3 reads CASSLDSTNYGYTF. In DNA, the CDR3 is TGTGCCAGCAGCCTCGACAGCACTAACTATGGCTACACCTTC.

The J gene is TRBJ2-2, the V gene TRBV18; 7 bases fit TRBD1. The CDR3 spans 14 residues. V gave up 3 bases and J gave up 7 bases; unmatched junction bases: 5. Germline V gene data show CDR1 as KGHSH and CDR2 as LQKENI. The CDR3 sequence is CASSPIQGNGELFF. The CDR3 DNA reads TGTGCCAGCTCACCTATACAGGGGAACGGGGAGCTGTTTTTT.

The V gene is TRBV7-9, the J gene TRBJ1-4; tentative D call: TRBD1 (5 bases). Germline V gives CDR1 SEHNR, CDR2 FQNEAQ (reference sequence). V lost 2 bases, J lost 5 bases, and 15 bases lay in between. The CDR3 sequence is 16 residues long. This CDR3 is CASSLTTTVLNEKLFF. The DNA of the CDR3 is TGTGCCAGCAGCTTAACTACGACAGTGCTAAATGAAAAACTGTTTTTT.

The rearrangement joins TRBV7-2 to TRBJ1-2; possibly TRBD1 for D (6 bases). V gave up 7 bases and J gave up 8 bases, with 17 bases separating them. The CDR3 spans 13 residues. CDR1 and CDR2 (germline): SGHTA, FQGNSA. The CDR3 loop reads CASKTGPWAGYTF. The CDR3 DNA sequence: TGTGCCAGCAAAACAGGGCCTTGGGCAGGCTACACCTTC. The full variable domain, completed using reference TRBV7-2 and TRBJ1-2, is GAGVSQSPSNKVTEKGKDVELRCDPISGHTALYWYRQSLGQGLEFLIYFQGNSAPDKSGLPSDRFSAERTGGSVSTLTIQRTQQEDSAVYLCASKTGPWAGYTFGSGTRLTVV.

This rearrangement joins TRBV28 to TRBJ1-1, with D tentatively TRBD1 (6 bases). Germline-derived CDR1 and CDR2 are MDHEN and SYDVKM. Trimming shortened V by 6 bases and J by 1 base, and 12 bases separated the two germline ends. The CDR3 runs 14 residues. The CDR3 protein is CASRPGDANTEAFF. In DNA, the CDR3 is TGTGCCAGCAGACCAGGGGATGCGAACACTGAAGCTTTCTTT.

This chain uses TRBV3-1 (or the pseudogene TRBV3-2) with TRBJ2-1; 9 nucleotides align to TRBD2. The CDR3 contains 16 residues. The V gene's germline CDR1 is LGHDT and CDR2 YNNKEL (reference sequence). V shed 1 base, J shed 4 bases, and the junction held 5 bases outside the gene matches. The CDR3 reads CASSQGLAGVYNEQFF. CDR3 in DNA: TGTGCCAGCAGCCAAGGATTAGCGGGAGTTTACAATGAGCAGTTCTTC.

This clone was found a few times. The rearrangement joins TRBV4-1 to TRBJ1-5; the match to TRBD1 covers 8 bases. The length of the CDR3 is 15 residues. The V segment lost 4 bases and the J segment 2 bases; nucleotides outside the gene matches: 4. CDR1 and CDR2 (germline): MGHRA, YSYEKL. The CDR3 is CASSLSGQGNQPQHF. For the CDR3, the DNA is TGCGCCAGCAGCCTATCGGGACAGGGCAATCAGCCCCAGCATTTT.

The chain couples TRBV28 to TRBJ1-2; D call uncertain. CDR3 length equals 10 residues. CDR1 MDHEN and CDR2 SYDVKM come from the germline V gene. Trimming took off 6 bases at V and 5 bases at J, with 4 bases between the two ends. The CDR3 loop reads CASSRYGYTF. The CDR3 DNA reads TGTGCCAGCAGCCGGTATGGCTACACCTTC.

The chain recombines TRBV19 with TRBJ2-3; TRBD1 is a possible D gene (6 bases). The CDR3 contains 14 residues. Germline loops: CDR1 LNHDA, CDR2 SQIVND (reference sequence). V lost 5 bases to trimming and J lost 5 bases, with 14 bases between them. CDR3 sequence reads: CASSPGHFLDTQYF. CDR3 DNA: TGTGCCAGTAGTCCGGGACACTTCCTAGATACGCAGTATTTT.

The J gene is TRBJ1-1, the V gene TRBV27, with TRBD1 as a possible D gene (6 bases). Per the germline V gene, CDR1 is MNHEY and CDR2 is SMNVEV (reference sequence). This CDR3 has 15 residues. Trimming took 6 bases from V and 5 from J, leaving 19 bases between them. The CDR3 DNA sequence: TGTGCCAGCAGCCCCCGAGTACAGGGCAGGACTGAAGCTTTCTTT. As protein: CASSPRVQGRTEAFF.

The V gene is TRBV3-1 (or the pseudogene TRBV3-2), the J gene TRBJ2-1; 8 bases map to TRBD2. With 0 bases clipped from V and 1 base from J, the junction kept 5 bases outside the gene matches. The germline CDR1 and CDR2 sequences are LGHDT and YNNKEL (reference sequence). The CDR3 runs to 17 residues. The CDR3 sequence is CASSQEGSGGSYNEQFF. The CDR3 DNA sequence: TGTGCCAGCAGCCAAGAAGGGTCGGGGGGGTCCTACAATGAGCAGTTCTTC.

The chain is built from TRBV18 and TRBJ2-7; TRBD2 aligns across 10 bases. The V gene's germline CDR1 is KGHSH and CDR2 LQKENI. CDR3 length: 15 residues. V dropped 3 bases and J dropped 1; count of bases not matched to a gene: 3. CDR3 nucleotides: TGTGCCAGCTCACCCGAACTAGCGGGATCCTACGAGCAGTACTTC. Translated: CASSPELAGSYEQYF.